These T cell receptor beta chains were read from a single sample in a study of blood T cell repertoires in COVID-19. Only in-frame clones appear in the TCRdb table, and some are missing; sequencing was by immunoSEQ multiplex PCR. The data show hundreds of thousands of clones, about 87% seen once. The sample consisted of peripheral blood. Receptors originate from a young woman with acute or convalescent COVID-19. Each CDR3 is given without its conserved first and last residue. The order of the fields is V gene, J gene, CDR3 protein.

TRBV11-1	TRBJ2-1	ASNDRESYNEQF
TRBV30	TRBJ2-5	AWSVFSGGFQETQY
TRBV24-1	TRBJ1-5	ATSERGQGYQPQH
TRBV7-2	TRBJ2-7	ASSSWSTSYEQY
TRBV7-9	TRBJ1-2	ASSPLTSARADYGYT
TRBV11-3	TRBJ1-3	ASSSRSGGNTIY
TRBV19	TRBJ1-2	AKGDSFYGYT
TRBV2	TRBJ1-4	ASSGRTGGRNEKLF
TRBV5-1	TRBJ1-1	ASSKNGRDEAF
TRBV10-3	TRBJ1-1	AISDTGQGEGSEAF
TRBV19	TRBJ2-6	ASSIDPGGSGANVLT
TRBV27	TRBJ1-2	ASSAGTEPYGYT
TRBV30	TRBJ2-1	AWSWRGPYNEQF
TRBV12-3/TRBV12-4	TRBJ2-7	ASSLRQGYEQY
TRBV28	TRBJ1-4	ASKTFRGRSEKLF
TRBV2	TRBJ1-2	ASSEDRVHGYT
TRBV10-2	TRBJ1-2	ASTRTGANYGYT
TRBV5-6	TRBJ2-6	ASSLDNSGANVLT
TRBV9	TRBJ2-3	ASSEGLSGNTQY
TRBV5-1	TRBJ1-4	ASRRQGGTNEKLF
TRBV12-3/TRBV12-4	TRBJ1-2	ASTPGQGRIGT
TRBV4-2	TRBJ1-1	ASSQVSLTAEAF
TRBV7-2	TRBJ2-1	ASSSLRNEQF
TRBV14	TRBJ2-5	ASSQRLGTQY
TRBV6-4	TRBJ1-2	ASSAAGGMVYGYT
TRBV29-1	TRBJ1-1	SVVTGDTEAF
TRBV28	TRBJ1-6	ASSSGQGKVSPLH
TRBV4-3	TRBJ1-2	ASSQAQGPYGYT
TRBV4-1	TRBJ1-1	ASSQEAGATTEAF
TRBV9	TRBJ2-3	ASSVVSGSDTQY
TRBV7-9	TRBJ2-3	ASSPTGMVPDTQY
TRBV3-1/TRBV3-2	TRBJ2-7	ASSLSGTSGGYEQY
TRBV5-1	TRBJ2-2	ASSLDLAGANTGELF
TRBV30	TRBJ1-4	ACKGQVGGKLF
TRBV10-2	TRBJ1-1	ASSALGGTEAF